The clone carrying this T cell receptor (beta chain) appeared a few times. Its cognate antigen is unknown. The data belong to a study of cytomegalovirus exposure and HLA in healthy donors. Study in general: The 90 to 150 validation repertoires matched the roughly 630 first-cohort repertoires in platform, a later analysis reported.

Here immunoSEQ multiplex PCR was the method, and the copy in TCRdb shows in-frame clones only, minus some. This table has fewer than 150,000 clones, 85% to 90% appearing once. The V end was cut by 0 bases, the J end by 8 bases, with 8 bases between. CDR1 and CDR2 (germline): WNHNN, SYGVQD (reference sequence). This CDR3 has 12 amino acids. General observations from the study: Among the CMV-associated chains, a few were confirmed in vitro as specific for CMV antigens. Most TCR sequences showed up rarely, but some public TCRs showed up in many donors.

Specimen: PBMCs. This chain connects TRBV10-1 to TRBJ2-7; tentatively, D is TRBD1 (6 bases). This clonotype was sampled from a man aged 18 to 35 in good health and CMV-seropositive. The chain's CDR3 is CASSESRGKQYF. In DNA, the CDR3 is TGCGCCAGCAGTGAGTCGAGGGGGAAGCAGTACTTC.